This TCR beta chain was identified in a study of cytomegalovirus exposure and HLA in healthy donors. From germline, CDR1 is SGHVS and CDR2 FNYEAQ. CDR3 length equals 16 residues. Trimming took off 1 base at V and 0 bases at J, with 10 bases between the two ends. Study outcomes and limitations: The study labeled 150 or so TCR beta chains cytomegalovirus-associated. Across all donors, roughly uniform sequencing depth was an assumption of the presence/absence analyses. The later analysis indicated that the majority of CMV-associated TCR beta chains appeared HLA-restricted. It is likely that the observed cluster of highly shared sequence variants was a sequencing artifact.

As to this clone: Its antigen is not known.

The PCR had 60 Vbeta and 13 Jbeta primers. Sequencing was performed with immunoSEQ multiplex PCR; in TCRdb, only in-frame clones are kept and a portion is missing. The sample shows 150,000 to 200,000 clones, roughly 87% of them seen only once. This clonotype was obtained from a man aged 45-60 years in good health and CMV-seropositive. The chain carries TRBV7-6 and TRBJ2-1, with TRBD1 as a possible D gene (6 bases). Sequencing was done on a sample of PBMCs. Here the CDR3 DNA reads TGTGCCAGCAGCTTAGACAGGGCGAGCTCCTACAATGAGCAGTTCTTC. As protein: CASSLDRASSYNEQFF.